The rows below give T cell receptor beta chains drawn from one sample of a study of cytomegalovirus exposure and HLA in healthy donors. Profiled with immunoSEQ multiplex PCR; TCRdb holds only in-frame clones, not every one. The sample records more than 120,000 clones, 82% being singletons. The sequenced sample consisted of PBMCs. The receptors were sampled from a male donor in good health and CMV-seronegative. The CDR3 runs from the conserved cysteine through the conserved F or W. The order of the fields is J gene, D gene, clone size, V gene, CDR3 DNA, CDR3 protein. The D gene is left open where the match is weak. Rows give clone size only sometimes, using once, few, many, or a class for an expanded clone.

TRBJ1-3 NA NA TRBV7-3 TGTGCCAGCAGCATAGGGGCCAGCTCTGGAAACACCATATATTTT CASSIGASSGNTIYF
TRBJ1-2 NA NA TRBV27 TGTGCCAGCAGTCCCAATAAGGGGTCTGGCTACACCTTC CASSPNKGSGYTF
TRBJ2-1 TRBD2 NA TRBV7-6 TGTGCCAGCAGCTTAGAACTAGCGGCTTCCTACAATGAGCAGTTCTTC CASSLELAASYNEQFF
TRBJ2-1 NA once TRBV2 TGTGCCAGCAGTGAAGCGCTGGGGAGCGGACCCCACTACAATGAGCAGTTCTTC CASSEALGSGPHYNEQFF
TRBJ1-5 TRBD1 NA TRBV7-9 TGTGCCAGCAGCTTAGCCCGGACAGGGTACCAGCCCCAGCATTTT CASSLARTGYQPQHF
TRBJ2-7 TRBD1 NA TRBV18 TGTGCCAGCTCACCTCCGGGACAGGGTCCCTACGAGCAGTACTTC CASSPPGQGPYEQYF
TRBJ2-7 NA NA TRBV5-8 TGTGCCAGCAGCTTAGGAGAGGCTGAAGAGCAGTACTTC CASSLGEAEEQYF
TRBJ2-2 NA once TRBV18 TGTGCCAGCTCACCGCGGGCAGGGGAAACCGGGGAGCTGTTTTTT CASSPRAGETGELFF
TRBJ2-7 NA NA TRBV5-4 TGTGCCAGCAGCCCCGCCGTCGGCGAGCAGTACTTC CASSPAVGEQYF
TRBJ2-3 TRBD2 once TRBV9 TGTGCCAGCAGCGTGAACCTTGGACTAGCGGGTTACACAGATACGCAGTATTTT CASSVNLGLAGYTDTQYF
TRBJ1-3 NA NA TRBV5-5 TGTGCCAGCAGCTTGGATGCAGGGGCAGGAAACACCATATATTTT CASSLDAGAGNTIYF
TRBJ2-2 NA few TRBV30 TGTGCCTGGAGTGTGCCGAGGTCGGCGAACACCGGGGAGCTGTTTTTT CAWSVPRSANTGELFF
TRBJ1-1 NA NA TRBV28 TGTGCCAGCAGTTTACCCCTGGGGGGCACTGAAGCTTTCTTT CASSLPLGGTEAFF
TRBJ1-4 TRBD1 NA TRBV6-5 TGTGCCAGCAGTGAGACAGGGTCTAATGAAAAACTGTTTTTT CASSETGSNEKLFF
TRBJ1-5 NA NA TRBV20-1 TGCAGTGCTAGAGAACGGGACACCCAGCATTTT CSARERDTQHF
TRBJ2-5 NA NA TRBV11-1 TGTGCCAGCAGGATGCCCACCAGTGCGGGGCGAGAGACCCAGTACTTC CASRMPTSAGRETQYF
TRBJ2-5 NA NA TRBV19 TGTGCCAGTAGTAACGGGGGAGAGACCCAGTACTTC CASSNGGETQYF
TRBJ2-1 NA NA TRBV5-6 TGTGCCAGCAGCTTGTCGTTGGGAGTGTCCCTCACCTACAATGAGCAGTTCTTC CASSLSLGVSLTYNEQFF
TRBJ2-3 NA NA TRBV9 TGTGCCAGCAGCGTCGCACGCGAAACAGATACGCAGTATTTT CASSVARETDTQYF
TRBJ2-5 NA NA TRBV5-5 TGTGCCAGCAGCCCCCTCGGTGGAGAGACCCAGTACTTC CASSPLGGETQYF
TRBJ1-5 NA NA TRBV19 TGTGCCAGTAGTTCTCAGGGGACGGGGTTCGGGGGCAATCAGCCCCAGCATTTT CASSSQGTGFGGNQPQHF
TRBJ1-2 TRBD1 NA TRBV27 TGTGCCAGCAGTGCCCCGGGACAGGGTTCGGATGGCTACACCTTC CASSAPGQGSDGYTF
TRBJ1-2 NA NA TRBV2 TGTGCCAGCACCTTCTCCGGGTATGGCTACACCTTC CASTFSGYGYTF
TRBJ2-7 TRBD1 NA TRBV4-3 TGCGCCAGCAGCGCCTATAGGGGGCCCTCCTACGAGCAGTACTTC CASSAYRGPSYEQYF
TRBJ1-2 NA NA TRBV10-3 TGTGCCATCCTGCAACAGGACTATGGCTACACCTTC CAILQQDYGYTF
TRBJ2-5 NA NA TRBV15 TGTGCCACCAGCAGAGATCAGGTAGAGACCCAGTACTTC CATSRDQVETQYF
TRBJ2-7 NA NA TRBV9 TGTGCCAGCAGCGTAGGTGTGCAGGCTTACGAGCAGTACTTC CASSVGVQAYEQYF
TRBJ2-7 NA NA TRBV6-5 TGTGCCAGCAGTTACGGGGGCCCCTACGAGCAGTACTTC CASSYGGPYEQYF
TRBJ1-6 NA NA TRBV30 TGTGCCGGTCGACAGTATTTAGGTTCACCCCTCCACTTT CAGRQYLGSPLHF
TRBJ1-2 TRBD1 NA TRBV5-6 TGTGCCAGCAGCTTGGCCGGGACAGACGTGTTTGGCTACACCTTC CASSLAGTDVFGYTF
TRBJ2-3 TRBD2 NA TRBV10-3 TGTGCCATCAGTGGGACTAGCGGGATCACAGATACGCAGTATTTT CAISGTSGITDTQYF
TRBJ1-2 NA NA TRBV5-1 TGCGCCAGTCTAAAGGCAGGGGAAACAGGCTATGGCTACACCTTC CASLKAGETGYGYTF
TRBJ1-2 NA NA TRBV11-2 TGTGCCAGCAGCTTAGAACGGGGCTATGGCTACACCTTC CASSLERGYGYTF
TRBJ2-7 TRBD2 NA TRBV6-9 TGTGCCGGGGCGTCTAGCGGGATTTCCTACGAGCAGTACTTC CAGASSGISYEQYF
TRBJ1-2 NA NA TRBV30 TGTGCCTGGAGTGTACCCCCCACAGGCTACACCTTC CAWSVPPTGYTF
TRBJ1-4 TRBD1 NA TRBV28 TGTGCCAGCAGTCCCCGGACAGGACTGGCATCTAATGAAAAACTGTTTTTT CASSPRTGLASNEKLFF
TRBJ2-3 NA NA TRBV29-1 TGCAGCCCCGTGGGAGAGCAGTATTTT CSPVGEQYF
TRBJ2-7 NA NA TRBV4-1 TGCGCCAGCAGCCAAGATCAGGGCAGCAGGGCCGTAACCTACGAGCAGTACTTC CASSQDQGSRAVTYEQYF
TRBJ1-1 NA NA TRBV2 TGTGCCAGAGCTTCCAGGGCCGAGCGAGGAGCTTTCTTT CARASRAERGAFF
TRBJ2-7 NA NA TRBV6-5 TGTGCCAGCAGTTCGGGACTGGGAGTTCGCGAGCAGTACTTC CASSSGLGVREQYF
TRBJ1-2 NA NA TRBV6-5 TGTGCCAGCAGTGTGGGGGCAGTCCTTGGCTACACCTTC CASSVGAVLGYTF
TRBJ1-4 TRBD1 NA TRBV6-5 TGTGCCACCGGACAGGGGAATGAAAAACTGTTTTTT CATGQGNEKLFF
TRBJ1-2 NA NA TRBV6-6 TGTGCCAGCACGCCAGACTATAACTATGGCTACACCTTC CASTPDYNYGYTF
TRBJ2-3 TRBD2 NA TRBV7-4 TGTGCCAGCAGCCCACTCCCAAAACCGGGACTAGCGGGATGCACAGATACGCAGTATTTT CASSPLPKPGLAGCTDTQYF
TRBJ1-2 TRBD1 once TRBV5-4 TGTGCCAGCGGACAGGATTATGGCTACACCTTC CASGQDYGYTF
TRBJ2-1 NA few TRBV7-8 TGTGCCAGCAGTATTATGGGGAGGGGGGAGCAGTTCTTC CASSIMGRGEQFF
TRBJ2-7 NA few TRBV7-9 TGTGCCAGCAGCCCAGACATAGGCGAGCAGTACTTC CASSPDIGEQYF
TRBJ1-5 NA NA TRBV27 TGTGCCAGCAGTTCCTCAGGTAATCAGCCCCAGCATTTT CASSSSGNQPQHF
TRBJ1-5 NA NA TRBV27 TGTGCCAGCAGTTTAGGACTCTATCAGCCCCAGCATTTT CASSLGLYQPQHF
TRBJ2-1 NA NA TRBV7-2 TGTGCCAGCAGCTTAAGATCGGCTAGCCATTCGGGTGAGCAGTTCTTC CASSLRSASHSGEQFF
TRBJ2-7 NA NA TRBV4-1 TGCGCCAGCAGCCAAGGCCGGGGGAGCTCCTACGAGCAGTACTTC CASSQGRGSSYEQYF